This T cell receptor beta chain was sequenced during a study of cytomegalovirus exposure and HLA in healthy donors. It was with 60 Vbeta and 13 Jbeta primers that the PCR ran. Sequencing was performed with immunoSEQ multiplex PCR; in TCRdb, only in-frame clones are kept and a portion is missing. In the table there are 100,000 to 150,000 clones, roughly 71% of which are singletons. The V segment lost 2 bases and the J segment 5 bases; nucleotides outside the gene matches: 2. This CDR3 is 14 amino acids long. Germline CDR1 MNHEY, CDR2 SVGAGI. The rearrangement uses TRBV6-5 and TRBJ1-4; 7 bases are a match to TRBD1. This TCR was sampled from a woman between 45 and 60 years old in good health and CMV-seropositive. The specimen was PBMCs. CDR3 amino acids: CASSYRTGNEKLFF. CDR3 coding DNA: TGTGCCAGCAGTTACAGGACAGGCAATGAAAAACTGTTTTTT.